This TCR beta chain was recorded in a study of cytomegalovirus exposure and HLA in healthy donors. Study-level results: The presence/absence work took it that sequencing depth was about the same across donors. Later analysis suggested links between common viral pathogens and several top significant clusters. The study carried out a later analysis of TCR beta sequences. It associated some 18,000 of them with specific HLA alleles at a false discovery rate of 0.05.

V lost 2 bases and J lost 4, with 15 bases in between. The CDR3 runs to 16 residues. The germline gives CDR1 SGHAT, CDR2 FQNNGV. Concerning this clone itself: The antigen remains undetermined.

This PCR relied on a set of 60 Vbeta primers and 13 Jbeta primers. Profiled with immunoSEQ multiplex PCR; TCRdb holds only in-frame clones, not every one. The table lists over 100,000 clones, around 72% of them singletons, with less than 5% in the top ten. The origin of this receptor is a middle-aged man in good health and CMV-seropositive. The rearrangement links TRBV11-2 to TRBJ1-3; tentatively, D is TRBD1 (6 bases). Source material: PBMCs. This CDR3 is CASSLSRGLTGNTIYF. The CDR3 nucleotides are TGTGCCAGCAGCTTATCCAGGGGTCTTACGGGAAACACCATATATTTT.